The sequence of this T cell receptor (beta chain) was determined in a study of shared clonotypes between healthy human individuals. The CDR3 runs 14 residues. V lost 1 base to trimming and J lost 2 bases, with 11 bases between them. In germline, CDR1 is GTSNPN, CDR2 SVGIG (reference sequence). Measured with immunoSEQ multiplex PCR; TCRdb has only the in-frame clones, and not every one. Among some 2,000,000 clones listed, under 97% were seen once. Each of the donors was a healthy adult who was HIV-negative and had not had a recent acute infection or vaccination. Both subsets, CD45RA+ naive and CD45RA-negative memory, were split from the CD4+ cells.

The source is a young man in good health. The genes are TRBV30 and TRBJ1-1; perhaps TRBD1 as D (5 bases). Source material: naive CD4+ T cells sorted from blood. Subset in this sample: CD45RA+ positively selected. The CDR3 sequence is CAWSGDGPNTEAFF. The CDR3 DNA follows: TGTGCCTGGAGTGGGGACGGTCCTAACACTGAAGCTTTCTTT.